This T cell receptor (beta chain) was sequenced during a study of cytomegalovirus exposure and HLA in healthy donors. Study overall: According to later analysis, the same platform produced the approximately 120 validation and 600 to 800 first-cohort repertoires.

Measured with immunoSEQ multiplex PCR; TCRdb has only the in-frame clones, and not every one. The table shows about 74,000 clones, with around 95% occurring only once. The germline V gene has CDR1 SGHNT and CDR2 YYREEE (reference sequence). The V gene end was trimmed by 4 bases and the J gene end by 7 bases; junction bases not matched to a gene: 10. This CDR3 comprises 14 residues. Sequencing was done on a sample of PBMCs. The rearrangement uses TRBV5-4 and TRBJ2-5; TRBD2 matches 7 bases. This TCR was recovered from a woman younger than 35 in good health and CMV-seropositive. CDR3 sequence: CASSPGLRLRTQYF. The CDR3 coding sequence is TGTGCCAGCAGCCCGGGACTACGGTTGAGGACCCAGTACTTC.